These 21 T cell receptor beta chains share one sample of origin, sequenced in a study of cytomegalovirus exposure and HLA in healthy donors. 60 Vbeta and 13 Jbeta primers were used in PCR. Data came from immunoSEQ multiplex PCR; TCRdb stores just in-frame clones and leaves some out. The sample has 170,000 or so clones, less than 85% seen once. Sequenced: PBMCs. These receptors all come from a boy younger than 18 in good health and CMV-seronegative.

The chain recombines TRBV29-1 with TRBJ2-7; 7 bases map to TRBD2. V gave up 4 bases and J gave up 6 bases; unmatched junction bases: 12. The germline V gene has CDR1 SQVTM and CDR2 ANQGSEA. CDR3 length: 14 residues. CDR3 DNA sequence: TGCAGCGTTGGGGAGGGAGGGAAAGGAAGCGAGCAGTACTTC. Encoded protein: CSVGEGGKGSEQYF.

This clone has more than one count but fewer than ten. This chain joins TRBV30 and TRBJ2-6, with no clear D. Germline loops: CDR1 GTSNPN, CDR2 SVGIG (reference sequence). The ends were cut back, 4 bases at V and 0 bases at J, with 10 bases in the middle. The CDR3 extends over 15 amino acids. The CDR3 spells CAWNQVLSGANVLTF. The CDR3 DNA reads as TGTGCCTGGAACCAAGTACTCTCTGGGGCCAACGTCCTGACTTTC. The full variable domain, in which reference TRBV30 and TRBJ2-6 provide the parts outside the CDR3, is SQTIHQWPATLVQPVGSPLSLECTVEGTSNPNLYWYRQAAGRGLQLLFYSVGIGQISSEVPQNLSASRPQDRQFILSSKKLLLSDSGFYLCAWNQVLSGANVLTFGAGSRLTVL.

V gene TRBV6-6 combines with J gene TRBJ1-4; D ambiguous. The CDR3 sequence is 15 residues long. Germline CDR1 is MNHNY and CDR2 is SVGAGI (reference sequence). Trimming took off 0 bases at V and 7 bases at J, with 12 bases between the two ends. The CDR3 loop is CASSYSGEGTEKLFF. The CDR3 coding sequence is TGTGCCAGCAGTTACTCCGGGGAAGGAACTGAAAAACTGTTTTTT.

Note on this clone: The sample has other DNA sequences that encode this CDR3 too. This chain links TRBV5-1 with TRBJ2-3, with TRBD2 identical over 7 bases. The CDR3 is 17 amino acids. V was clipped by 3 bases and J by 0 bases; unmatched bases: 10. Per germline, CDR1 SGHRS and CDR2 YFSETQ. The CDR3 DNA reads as TGCGCCAGCAGCTCGGGGGGTAGATTCACTAGCACAGATACGCAGTATTTT. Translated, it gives CASSSGGRFTSTDTQYF.

DNA for the CDR3: TGTGCCAGTCGCAATGGGAGGGGTTATCAGCCCCAGCATTTT. Translating it yields CASRNGRGYQPQHF. The chain combines TRBV19 with TRBJ1-5, with D possibly matching TRBD1 (5 bases). CDR3 length: 14 residues. V was shortened by 8 bases and J by 5 bases, with 16 bases between the two germline ends. CDR1 and CDR2 (germline): LNHDA, SQIVND (reference sequence).

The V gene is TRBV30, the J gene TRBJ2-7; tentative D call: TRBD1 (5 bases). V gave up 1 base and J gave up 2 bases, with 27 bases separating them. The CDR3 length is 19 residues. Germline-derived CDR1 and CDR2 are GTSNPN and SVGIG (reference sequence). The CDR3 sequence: CAWSGWSGNRIGLTYEQYF. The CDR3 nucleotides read TGTGCCTGGAGTGGGTGGTCAGGGAATCGGATTGGTCTAACCTACGAGCAGTACTTC.

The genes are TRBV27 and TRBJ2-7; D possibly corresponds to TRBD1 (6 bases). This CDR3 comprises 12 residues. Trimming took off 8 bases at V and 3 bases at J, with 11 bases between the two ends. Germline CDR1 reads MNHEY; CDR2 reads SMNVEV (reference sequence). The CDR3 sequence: CASGDTGYEQYF. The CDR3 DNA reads TGTGCCAGCGGGGACACGGGCTACGAGCAGTACTTC.

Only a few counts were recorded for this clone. CDR3 sequence reads: CASSVGVVSTYGYTF. CDR3 DNA sequence: TGTGCCAGCAGCGTAGGCGTGGTATCGACTTATGGCTACACCTTC. The gene calls are TRBV9 and TRBJ1-2, with D unclear. Per germline, CDR1 SGDLS and CDR2 YYNGEE. The V end was cut by 0 bases, the J end by 5 bases, with 14 bases between. The CDR3 consists of 15 residues.

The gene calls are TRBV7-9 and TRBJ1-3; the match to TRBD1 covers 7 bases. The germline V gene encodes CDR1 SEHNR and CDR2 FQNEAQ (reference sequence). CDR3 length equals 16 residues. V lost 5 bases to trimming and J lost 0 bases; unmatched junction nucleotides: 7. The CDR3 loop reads CASSPKGQLSGNTIYF. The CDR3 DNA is TGTGCCAGCAGCCCTAAGGGACAGCTCTCTGGAAACACCATATATTTT. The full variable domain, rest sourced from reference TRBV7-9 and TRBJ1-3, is DTGVSQNPRHKITKRGQNVTFRCDPISEHNRLYWYRQTLGQGPEFLTYFQNEAQLEKSRLLSDRFSAERPKGSFSTLEIQRTEQGDSAMYLCASSPKGQLSGNTIYFGEGSWLTVV.

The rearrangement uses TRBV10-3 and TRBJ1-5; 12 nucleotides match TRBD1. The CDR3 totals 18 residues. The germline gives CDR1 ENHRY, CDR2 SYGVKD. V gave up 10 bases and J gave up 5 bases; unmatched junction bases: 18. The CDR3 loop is CATSPRDRGLWGDQPQHF. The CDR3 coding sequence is TGTGCCACCTCGCCCCGGGACAGGGGGCTCTGGGGGGATCAGCCCCAGCATTTT.

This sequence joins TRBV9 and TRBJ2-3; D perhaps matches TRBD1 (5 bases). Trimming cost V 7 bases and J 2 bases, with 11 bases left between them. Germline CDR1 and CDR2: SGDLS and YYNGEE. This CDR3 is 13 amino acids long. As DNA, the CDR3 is TGTGCCAGCTCTAGACAGCTCACAGATACGCAGTATTTT. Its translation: CASSRQLTDTQYF.

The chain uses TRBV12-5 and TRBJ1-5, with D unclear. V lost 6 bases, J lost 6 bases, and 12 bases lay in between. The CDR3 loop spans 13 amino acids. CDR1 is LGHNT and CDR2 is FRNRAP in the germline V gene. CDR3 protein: CASGPTTIQPQHF. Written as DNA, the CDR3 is TGTGCTAGTGGCCCGACGACAATTCAGCCCCAGCATTTT.

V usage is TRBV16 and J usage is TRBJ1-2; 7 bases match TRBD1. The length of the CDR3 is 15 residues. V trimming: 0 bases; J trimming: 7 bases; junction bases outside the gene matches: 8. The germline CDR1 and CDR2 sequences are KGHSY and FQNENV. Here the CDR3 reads CASSQSPDRAGGYTF. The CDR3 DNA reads TGTGCCAGCAGCCAATCCCCCGACAGGGCGGGTGGCTACACCTTC.

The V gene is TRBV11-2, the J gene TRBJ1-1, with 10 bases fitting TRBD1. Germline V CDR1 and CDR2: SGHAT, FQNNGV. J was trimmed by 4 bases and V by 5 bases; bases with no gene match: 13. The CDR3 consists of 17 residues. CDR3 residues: CASSLPLGTGDLTEAFF. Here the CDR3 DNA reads TGTGCCAGCAGCCTACCGCTCGGGACAGGGGATCTCACTGAAGCTTTCTTT.

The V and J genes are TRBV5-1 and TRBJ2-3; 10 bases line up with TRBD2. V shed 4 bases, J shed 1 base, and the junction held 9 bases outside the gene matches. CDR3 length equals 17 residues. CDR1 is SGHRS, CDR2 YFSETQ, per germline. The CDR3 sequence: CASSILAGAGGTDTQYF. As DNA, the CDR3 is TGCGCCAGCAGCATTCTAGCGGGAGCTGGGGGCACAGATACGCAGTATTTT.

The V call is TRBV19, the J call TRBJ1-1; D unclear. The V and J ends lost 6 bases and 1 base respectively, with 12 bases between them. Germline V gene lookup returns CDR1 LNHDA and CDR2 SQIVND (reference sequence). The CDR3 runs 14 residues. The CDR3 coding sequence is TGTGCCAGTAGAGCCCTTCACCCGAACACTGAAGCTTTCTTT. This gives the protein CASRALHPNTEAFF.

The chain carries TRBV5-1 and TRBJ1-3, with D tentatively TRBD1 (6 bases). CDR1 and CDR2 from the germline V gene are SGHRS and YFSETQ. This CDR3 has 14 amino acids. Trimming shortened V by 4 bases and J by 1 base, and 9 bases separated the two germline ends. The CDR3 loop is CASSQGSSGNTIYF. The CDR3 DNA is TGCGCCAGCAGCCAGGGGTCTTCTGGAAACACCATATATTTT. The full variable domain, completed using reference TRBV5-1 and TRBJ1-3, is KAGVTQTPRYLIKTRGQQVTLSCSPISGHRSVSWYQQTPGQGLQFLFEYFSETQRNKGNFPGRFSGRQFSNSRSEMNVSTLELGDSALYLCASSQGSSGNTIYFGEGSWLTVV.

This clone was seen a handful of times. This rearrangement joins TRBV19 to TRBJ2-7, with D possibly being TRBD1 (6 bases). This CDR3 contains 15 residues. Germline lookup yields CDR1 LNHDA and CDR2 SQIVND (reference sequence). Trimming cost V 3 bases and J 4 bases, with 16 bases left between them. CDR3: CASSITAGEFYEQYF. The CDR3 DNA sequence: TGTGCCAGTAGTATTACGGCAGGGGAGTTTTACGAGCAGTACTTC.

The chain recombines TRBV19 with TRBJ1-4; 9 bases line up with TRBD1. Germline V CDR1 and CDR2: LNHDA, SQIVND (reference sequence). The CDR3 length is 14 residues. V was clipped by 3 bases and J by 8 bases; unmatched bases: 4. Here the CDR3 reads CASSIGQGPEKLFF. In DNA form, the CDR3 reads TGTGCCAGTAGTATTGGACAGGGGCCGGAAAAACTGTTTTTT.

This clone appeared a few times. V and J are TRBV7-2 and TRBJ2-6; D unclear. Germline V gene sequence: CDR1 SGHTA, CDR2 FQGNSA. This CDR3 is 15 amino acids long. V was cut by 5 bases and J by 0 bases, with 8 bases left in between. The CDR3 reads CASSPPSSGANVLTF. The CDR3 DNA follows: TGTGCCAGCAGCCCCCCCAGCTCTGGGGCCAACGTCCTGACTTTC.

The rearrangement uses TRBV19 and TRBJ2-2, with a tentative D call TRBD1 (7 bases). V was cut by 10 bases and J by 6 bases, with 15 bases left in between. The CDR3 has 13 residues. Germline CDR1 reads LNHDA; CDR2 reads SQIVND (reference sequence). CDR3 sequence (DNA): TGTGCCACCAGGGCAGGGGGGCCCGGGGAGCTGTTTTTT. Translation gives CATRAGGPGELFF.